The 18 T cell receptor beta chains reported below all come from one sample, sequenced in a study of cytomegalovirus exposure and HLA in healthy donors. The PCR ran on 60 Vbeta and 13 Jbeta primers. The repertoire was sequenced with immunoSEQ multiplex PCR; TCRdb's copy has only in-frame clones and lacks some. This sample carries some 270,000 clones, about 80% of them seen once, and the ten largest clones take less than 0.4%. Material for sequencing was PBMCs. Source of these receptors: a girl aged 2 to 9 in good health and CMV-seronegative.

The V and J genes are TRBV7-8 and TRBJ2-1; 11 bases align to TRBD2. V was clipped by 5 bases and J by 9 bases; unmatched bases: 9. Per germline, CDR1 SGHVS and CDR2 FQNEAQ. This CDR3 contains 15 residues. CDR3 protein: CASSLTPLAGGEQFF. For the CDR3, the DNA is TGTGCCAGCAGCCTTACGCCCCTAGCGGGGGGTGAGCAGTTCTTC.

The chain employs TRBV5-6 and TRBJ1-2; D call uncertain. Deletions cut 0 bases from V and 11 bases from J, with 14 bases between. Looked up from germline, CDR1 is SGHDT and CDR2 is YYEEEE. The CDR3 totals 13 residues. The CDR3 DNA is TGTGCCAGCAGCTTGGAATCGCGATCCTATTACACCTTC. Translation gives CASSLESRSYYTF.

This chain's CDR3 is CASSQLRRHSIYNEQFF. The CDR3 DNA is TGTGCCAGCAGCCAGCTTAGACGTCACAGCATCTACAATGAGCAGTTCTTC. This chain uses TRBV7-9 with TRBJ2-1; D uncertain. CDR3 length equals 17 residues. The ends were cut back, 5 bases at V and 3 bases at J, with 20 bases in the middle. The germline V gene has CDR1 SEHNR and CDR2 FQNEAQ (reference sequence).

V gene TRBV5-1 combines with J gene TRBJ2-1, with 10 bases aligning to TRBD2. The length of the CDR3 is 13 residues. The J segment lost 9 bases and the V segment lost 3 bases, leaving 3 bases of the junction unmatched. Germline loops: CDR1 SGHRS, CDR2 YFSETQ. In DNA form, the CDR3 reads TGCGCCAGCAGCTCACGGACTAGCGGTGAGCAGTTCTTC. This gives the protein CASSSRTSGEQFF.

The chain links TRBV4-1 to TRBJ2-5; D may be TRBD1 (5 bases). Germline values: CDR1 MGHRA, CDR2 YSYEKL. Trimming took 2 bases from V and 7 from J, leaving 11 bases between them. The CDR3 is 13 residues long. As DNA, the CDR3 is TGCGCCAGCAGCCAATGGTCCACAGGGACCCAGTACTTC. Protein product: CASSQWSTGTQYF.

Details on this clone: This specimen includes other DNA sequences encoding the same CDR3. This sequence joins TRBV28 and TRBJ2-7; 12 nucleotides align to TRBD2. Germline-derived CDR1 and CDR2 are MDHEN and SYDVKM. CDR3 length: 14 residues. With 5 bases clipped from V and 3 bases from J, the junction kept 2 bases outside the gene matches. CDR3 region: CASSRLAGVYEQYF. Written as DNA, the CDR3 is TGTGCCAGCAGTAGACTAGCGGGAGTCTACGAGCAGTACTTC.

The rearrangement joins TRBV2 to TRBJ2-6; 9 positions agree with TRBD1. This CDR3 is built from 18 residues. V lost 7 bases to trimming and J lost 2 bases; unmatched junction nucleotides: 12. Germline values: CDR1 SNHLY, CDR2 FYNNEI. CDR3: CASTRGTGSRAGANVLTF. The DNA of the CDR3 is TGTGCCAGCACGCGGGGGACAGGGTCCCGGGCTGGGGCCAACGTCCTGACTTTC.

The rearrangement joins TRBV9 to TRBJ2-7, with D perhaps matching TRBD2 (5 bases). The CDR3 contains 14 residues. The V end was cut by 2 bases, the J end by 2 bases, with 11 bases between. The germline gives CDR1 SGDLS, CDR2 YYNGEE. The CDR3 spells CASSVGSQPYEQYF. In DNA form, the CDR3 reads TGTGCCAGCAGCGTGGGGAGCCAGCCCTACGAGCAGTACTTC.

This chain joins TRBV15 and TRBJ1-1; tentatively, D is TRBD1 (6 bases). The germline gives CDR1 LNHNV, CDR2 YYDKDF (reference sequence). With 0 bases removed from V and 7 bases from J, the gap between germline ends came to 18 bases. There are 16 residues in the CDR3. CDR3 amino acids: CATSRDWGGRAYEAFF. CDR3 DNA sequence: TGTGCCACCAGCAGAGATTGGGGGGGGCGGGCTTATGAAGCTTTCTTT.

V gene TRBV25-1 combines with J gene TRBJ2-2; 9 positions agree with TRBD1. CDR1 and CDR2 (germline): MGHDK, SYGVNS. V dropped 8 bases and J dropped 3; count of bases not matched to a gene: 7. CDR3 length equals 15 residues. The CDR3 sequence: CASSPGTGYTGELFF. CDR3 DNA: TGTGCCAGCTCCCCCGGGACAGGGTACACCGGGGAGCTGTTTTTT.

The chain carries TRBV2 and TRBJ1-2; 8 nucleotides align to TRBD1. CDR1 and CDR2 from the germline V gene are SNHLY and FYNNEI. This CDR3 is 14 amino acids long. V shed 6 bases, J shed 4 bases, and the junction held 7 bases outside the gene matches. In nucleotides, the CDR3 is TGTGCCAGCAGGGCCGGACAGGGTGTCTATGGCTACACCTTC. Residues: CASRAGQGVYGYTF. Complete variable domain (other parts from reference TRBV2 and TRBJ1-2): EPEVTQTPSHQVTQMGQEVILRCVPISNHLYFYWYRQILGQKVEFLVSFYNNEISEKSEIFDDQFSVERPDGSNFTLKIRSTKLEDSAMYFCASRAGQGVYGYTFGSGTRLTVV.

The DNA for the CDR3 is TGTGCCTGGAGTGTGGGGGGCTCCTATAATTCACCCCTCCACTTT. It translates to CAWSVGGSYNSPLHF. This chain links TRBV30 with TRBJ1-6; tentatively, D is TRBD1 (5 bases). Germline V gene lookup returns CDR1 GTSNPN and CDR2 SVGIG (reference sequence). The CDR3 has 15 amino acids. V was cut by 0 bases and J by 0 bases, with 6 bases left in between.

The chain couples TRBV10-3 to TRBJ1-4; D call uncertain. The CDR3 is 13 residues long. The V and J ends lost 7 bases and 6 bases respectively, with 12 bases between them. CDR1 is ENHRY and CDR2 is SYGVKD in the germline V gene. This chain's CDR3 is CAITPDMDEKLFF. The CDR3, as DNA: TGTGCCATCACCCCCGACATGGATGAAAAACTGTTTTTT.

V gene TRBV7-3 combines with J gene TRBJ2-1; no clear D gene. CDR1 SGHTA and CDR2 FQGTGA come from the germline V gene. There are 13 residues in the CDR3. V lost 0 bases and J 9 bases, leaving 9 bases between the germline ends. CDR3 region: CASSLTGQREQFF. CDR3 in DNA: TGTGCCAGCAGCTTAACCGGTCAGCGTGAGCAGTTCTTC. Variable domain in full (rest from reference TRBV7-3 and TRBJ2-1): GAGVSQTPSNKVTEKGKYVELRCDPISGHTALYWYRQSLGQGPEFLIYFQGTGAADDSGLPNDRFFAVRPEGSVSTLKIQRTERGDSAVYLCASSLTGQREQFFGPGTRLTVL.

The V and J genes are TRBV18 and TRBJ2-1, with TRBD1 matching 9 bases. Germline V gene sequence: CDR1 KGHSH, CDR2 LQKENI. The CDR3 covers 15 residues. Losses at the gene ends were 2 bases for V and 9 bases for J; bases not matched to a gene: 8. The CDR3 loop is CASSPYGTGKSEQFF. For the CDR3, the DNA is TGTGCCAGCTCACCATATGGGACAGGGAAATCTGAGCAGTTCTTC.

The CDR3 is CASSDRQYTEAFF. The CDR3, as DNA: TGTGCCAGCAGCGATCGACAGTACACTGAAGCTTTCTTT. The chain links TRBV7-2 to TRBJ1-1, with D possibly matching TRBD1 (5 bases). Between the trimmed V and J ends, which lost 5 bases and 3 bases, there was a span of 10 bases. This CDR3 has 13 amino acids. Germline CDR1 reads SGHTA; CDR2 reads FQGNSA.

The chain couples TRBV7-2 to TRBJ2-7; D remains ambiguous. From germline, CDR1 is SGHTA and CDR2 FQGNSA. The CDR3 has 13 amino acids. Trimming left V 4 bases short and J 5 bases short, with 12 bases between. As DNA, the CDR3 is TGTGCCAGCAGCTCTCCCGCAGACAACGAGCAGTACTTC. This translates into CASSSPADNEQYF.

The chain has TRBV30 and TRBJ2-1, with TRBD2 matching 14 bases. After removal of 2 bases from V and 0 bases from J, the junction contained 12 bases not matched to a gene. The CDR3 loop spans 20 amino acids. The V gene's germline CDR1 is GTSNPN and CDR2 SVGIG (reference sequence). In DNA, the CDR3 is TGTGCCTGGAGTCCTTCGCTCGGACTAGCGGGAGGAAGCTCCTACAATGAGCAGTTCTTC. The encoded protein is CAWSPSLGLAGGSSYNEQFF.